One and the same sample provided the 17 T cell receptor beta chains below, sequenced in a study of shared clonotypes between healthy human individuals (dated by TCRdb to about 2020). Library preparation was by the immunoSEQ multiplex PCR assay. Not all clones reach the TCRdb copy of this immuneACCESS table, which keeps in-frame sequences only. Checked studies attribute under half of the gap to unresolved V genes and leave the rest unexplained. The sample table holds about 79,000 clones, of which about 63% were seen once. Just over 50% of the sample lies in the top ten. Sequences were obtained from memory CD8+ T cells sorted from blood. Sample cell subset or site, as interpreted from the label and publication: CD45RO+ cells pooled with CCR7-negative TemRA cells. The receptor source for this set is a man under 40 in good health.

The chain uses TRBV5-6 and TRBJ1-2, with a possible D match to TRBD1 (5 bases). V was pared by 0 bases and J by 1 base, with 13 bases between. Germline V gene data show CDR1 as SGHDT and CDR2 as YYEEEE. The CDR3 is made up of 16 amino acids. This CDR3 is CASSLAAQGSNYGYTF. The CDR3 coding sequence is TGTGCCAGCAGCTTGGCCGCTCAGGGTAGTAACTATGGCTACACCTTC.

The chain recombines TRBV27 with TRBJ2-5; D tentatively reads TRBD1 or TRBD2 (5 bases each). The CDR3 runs 14 residues. With 6 bases removed from V and 5 bases from J, the gap between germline ends came to 16 bases. Germline CDR1 is MNHEY and CDR2 is SMNVEV (reference sequence). In DNA form, the CDR3 reads TGTGCCAGCAGCCCCATTAGAGGGGTTGAGACCCAGTACTTC. Translating gives CASSPIRGVETQYF.

On this clone itself: Other nucleotide sequences in the sample specify the same CDR3. The chain links TRBV5-6 to TRBJ2-7; possible D gene TRBD1, 6 bases. CDR3 length equals 14 residues. Germline V lookup: CDR1 SGHDT, CDR2 YYEEEE. V was clipped by 4 bases and J by 4 bases, with 15 bases between them. This CDR3 is CASSVTGQVYEQYF. In DNA, the CDR3 is TGTGCCAGCAGCGTTACGGGACAAGTATACGAGCAGTACTTC. Drawing the rest from reference TRBV5-6 and TRBJ2-7, the complete variable domain is DAGVTQSPTHLIKTRGQQVTLRCSPKSGHDTVSWYQQALGQGPQFIFQYYEEEERQRGNFPDRFSGHQFPNYSSELNVNALLLGDSALYLCASSVTGQVYEQYFGPGTRLTVT.

The genes are TRBV10-3 and TRBJ2-7, with 11 bases that match TRBD1. Germline loops: CDR1 ENHRY, CDR2 SYGVKD. The CDR3 has 14 amino acids. V dropped 2 bases and J dropped 5; count of bases not matched to a gene: 2. The CDR3 reads CAISEPDRGHEQYF. Here the CDR3 DNA reads TGTGCCATCAGTGAGCCGGACAGGGGGCACGAGCAGTACTTC.

This clone came up a few times. CDR3 protein: CASSLTGGWGYGYTF. The CDR3 DNA reads TGTGCCAGCAGCTTAACAGGGGGCTGGGGCTATGGCTACACCTTC. The chain combines TRBV13 with TRBJ1-2, with 9 bases lining up with TRBD1. The CDR3 extends over 15 amino acids. After removal of 2 bases from V and 4 bases from J, the junction contained 5 bases not matched to a gene. Germline V CDR1 and CDR2: PRHDT, FYEKMQ (reference sequence).

J is TRBJ2-2 and V is TRBV27; no clear D gene. V was shortened by 5 bases and J by 4 bases, with 14 bases between the two germline ends. This CDR3 comprises 15 residues. Germline CDR1 and CDR2: MNHEY and SMNVEV (reference sequence). CDR3 loop: CASSPLESRTGELFF. The CDR3 DNA sequence: TGTGCCAGCAGTCCTTTAGAAAGCCGCACCGGGGAGCTGTTTTTT.

This rearrangement joins TRBV20-1 to TRBJ1-1; D is uncertain. CDR3 length: 11 residues. Germline V lookup: CDR1 DFQATT, CDR2 SNEGSKA (reference sequence). Trimming cost V 5 bases and J 3 bases, with 7 bases left between them. The DNA for the CDR3 is TGCAGTGCTTTTAGGGACACTGAAGCTTTCTTT. As protein: CSAFRDTEAFF.

The chain recombines TRBV7-3 with TRBJ1-1, with a weak D call TRBD1 (5 bases). CDR3 size: 15 residues. Germline assignment: CDR1 SGHTA and CDR2 FQGTGA. V was trimmed by 1 base and J by 4 bases, leaving 13 bases between them. DNA for the CDR3: TGTGCCAGCAGCTTAAGAGGGCAGGGAGGCACTGAAGCTTTCTTT. Its protein is CASSLRGQGGTEAFF.

This clone was found many times. The chain links TRBV5-6 to TRBJ1-2, with a possible D match to TRBD1 (5 bases). This CDR3 contains 15 residues. V was cut by 4 bases and J by 8 bases, with 21 bases left in between. The V gene's germline CDR1 is SGHDT and CDR2 YYEEEE. Here the CDR3 reads CASSNGGPRGEGYTF. The CDR3 DNA follows: TGTGCCAGCAGCAATGGCGGGCCGCGGGGCGAGGGCTACACCTTC. Full variable domain (missing parts from reference TRBV5-6 and TRBJ1-2): DAGVTQSPTHLIKTRGQQVTLRCSPKSGHDTVSWYQQALGQGPQFIFQYYEEEERQRGNFPDRFSGHQFPNYSSELNVNALLLGDSALYLCASSNGGPRGEGYTFGSGTRLTVV.

This clone was seen a few times. The chain links TRBV7-9 to TRBJ2-5; no clear D. Germline V gene sequence: CDR1 SEHNR, CDR2 FQNEAQ (reference sequence). Trimming shortened V by 3 bases and J by 1 base, and 6 bases separated the two germline ends. CDR3 length: 13 residues. The CDR3 spells CASSLVTQETQYF. The CDR3 DNA follows: TGTGCCAGCAGCTTGGTGACCCAAGAGACCCAGTACTTC.

This clone was counted once. V gene TRBV5-1 combines with J gene TRBJ2-5, with a possible D match to TRBD2 (6 bases). Trimming removed 0 bases at V and 5 bases at J, with 20 bases between. Germline CDR1 reads SGHRS; CDR2 reads YFSETQ. The CDR3 runs 17 residues. CDR3 sequence (DNA): TGCGCCAGCAGCTTGGGTGGGCCGGGGACTTGGGTGGAGACCCAGTACTTC. This gives the protein CASSLGGPGTWVETQYF. The full variable domain, with the rest looked up from reference TRBV5-1 and TRBJ2-5, is KAGVTQTPRYLIKTRGQQVTLSCSPISGHRSVSWYQQTPGQGLQFLFEYFSETQRNKGNFPGRFSGRQFSNSRSEMNVSTLELGDSALYLCASSLGGPGTWVETQYFGPGTRLLVL.

The V and J genes are TRBV18 and TRBJ2-7; 14 bases match TRBD2. CDR3 length: 16 amino acids. CDR1 KGHSH and CDR2 LQKENI come from the germline V gene. V lost 1 base to trimming and J lost 4 bases; unmatched junction nucleotides: 3. The CDR3 DNA reads TGTGCCAGCTCACCACAAAGGACTAGCGGGAGGTACGAGCAGTACTTC. It encodes CASSPQRTSGRYEQYF.

This clone was found a few times. At the DNA level, this CDR3 is encoded by other sequences in the same sample as well. The rearrangement joins TRBV28 to TRBJ2-7; unclear D gene. Germline V gene sequence: CDR1 MDHEN, CDR2 SYDVKM. CDR3 size: 12 residues. V shed 6 bases and J shed 4 bases, with 10 bases lying between them. The chain's CDR3 is CASSSDTYEQYF. The DNA of the CDR3 is TGTGCCAGCAGCTCCGACACTTACGAGCAGTACTTC. Full variable domain (remainder filled in from reference TRBV28 and TRBJ2-7): DVKVTQSSRYLVKRTGEKVFLECVQDMDHENMFWYRQDPGLGLRLIYFSYDVKMKEKGDIPEGYSVSREKKERFSLILESASTNQTSMYLCASSSDTYEQYFGPGTRLTVT.

This chain connects TRBV25-1 to TRBJ1-5; 8 bases agree with TRBD1. Germline V gives CDR1 MGHDK, CDR2 SYGVNS. The CDR3 is 15 amino acids. V dropped 5 bases and J dropped 1; count of bases not matched to a gene: 4. The CDR3 protein is CASSKTGDSNQPQHF. The CDR3 DNA sequence: TGTGCCAGCAGTAAGACAGGGGACAGCAATCAGCCCCAGCATTTT.

The V call is TRBV27, the J call TRBJ2-1; TRBD1 is a possible D gene (5 bases). Between the trimmed V and J ends, which lost 5 bases and 8 bases, there was a span of 13 bases. Germline lookup yields CDR1 MNHEY and CDR2 SMNVEV (reference sequence). The CDR3 extends over 13 amino acids. DNA for the CDR3: TGTGCCAGCAGTGAAGGGGTTCGGCATGAGCAGTTCTTC. Translation: CASSEGVRHEQFF.

The rearrangement joins TRBV25-1 to TRBJ2-1; D uncertain. CDR1 and CDR2 from the germline V gene are MGHDK and SYGVNS. This CDR3 has 12 residues. With 6 bases removed from V and 7 bases from J, the gap between germline ends came to 10 bases. The CDR3: CASSSYGNEQFF. The CDR3 DNA is TGTGCCAGCAGCTCCTACGGGAATGAGCAGTTCTTC.

The chain carries TRBV21-1 and TRBJ1-5. TRBV21-1 is annotated as a pseudogene. CDR3 length: 16 amino acids. DNA for the CDR3: TGTGCCAGCAGCAAAAAGCCGGACGGGAAGAATCAGCCCCAGCATTTT. Its protein product is CASSKKPDGKNQPQHF.